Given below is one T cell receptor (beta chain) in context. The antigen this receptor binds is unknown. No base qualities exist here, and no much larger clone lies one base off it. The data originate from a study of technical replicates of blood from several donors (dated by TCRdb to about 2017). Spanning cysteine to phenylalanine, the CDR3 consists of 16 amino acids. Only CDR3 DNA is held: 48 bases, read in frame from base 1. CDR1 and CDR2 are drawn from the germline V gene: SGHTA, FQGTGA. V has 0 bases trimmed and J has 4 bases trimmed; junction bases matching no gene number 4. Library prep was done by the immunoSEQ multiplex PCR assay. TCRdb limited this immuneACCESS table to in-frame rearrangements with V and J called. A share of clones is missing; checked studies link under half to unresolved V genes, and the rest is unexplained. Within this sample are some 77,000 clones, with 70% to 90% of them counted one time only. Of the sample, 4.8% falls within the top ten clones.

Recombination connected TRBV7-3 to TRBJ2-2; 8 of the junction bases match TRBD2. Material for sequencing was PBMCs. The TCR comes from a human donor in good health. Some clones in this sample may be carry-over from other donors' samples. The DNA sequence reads TGTGCCAGCAGCTTAACCTCCGGGACTAGCACCGGGGAGCTGTTTTTT. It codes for CASSLTSGTSTGELFF.